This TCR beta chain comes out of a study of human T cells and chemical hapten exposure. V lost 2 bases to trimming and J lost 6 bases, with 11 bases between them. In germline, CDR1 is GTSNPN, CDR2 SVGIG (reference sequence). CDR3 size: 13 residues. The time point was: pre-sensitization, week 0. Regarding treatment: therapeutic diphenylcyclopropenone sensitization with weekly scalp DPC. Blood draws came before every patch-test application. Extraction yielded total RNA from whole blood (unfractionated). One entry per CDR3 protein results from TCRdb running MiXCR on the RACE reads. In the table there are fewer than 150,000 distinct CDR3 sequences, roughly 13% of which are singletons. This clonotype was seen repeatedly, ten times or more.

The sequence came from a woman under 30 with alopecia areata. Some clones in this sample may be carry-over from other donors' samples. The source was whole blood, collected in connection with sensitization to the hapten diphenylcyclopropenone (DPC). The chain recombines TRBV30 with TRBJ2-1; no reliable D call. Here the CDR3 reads CAWSPGQSNEQFF. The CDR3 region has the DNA TGTGCCTGGAGTCCTGGGCAGAGCAATGAGCAGTTCTTC.